A selection of T cell receptor beta chains follows, all from one sample in a study of early T cells in non-severe SARS-CoV-2 infection. TCRdb re-called the 5' RACE reads through MiXCR, storing one row per CDR3 protein. The data hold 60,000 or so distinct CDR3 sequences, with roughly an eighth observed a single time. The specimen sequenced was whole blood. Receptor source: an adult who was a healthcare worker with PCR-confirmed SARS-CoV-2 infection or an uninfected control (not recorded which). Both conserved end residues are part of each CDR3. The D gene is left open where the match is weak.

>TRBJ2-3|TRBD1|TRBV6-6
CASSYVTGGSGTQYF
>TRBJ1-6|NA|TRBV27
CASSTLRQTDSPLHF
>TRBJ1-2|TRBD1|TRBV7-9
CASSSGTVNYGYTF
>TRBJ2-2|NA|TRBV3-1
CASSQDHANTGELFF
>TRBJ1-1|NA|TRBV10-2
CASSEWSNTEAFF
>TRBJ2-1|TRBD2|TRBV3-1
CASSQLADNEQFF
>TRBJ2-5|NA|TRBV11-2
CASSLDVLAMETQYF
>TRBJ2-2|NA|TRBV28
CASRTSNTGELFF
>TRBJ1-2|NA|TRBV7-2
CASSLRTGRVSGYTF
>TRBJ1-1|NA|TRBV21-1
CASSKIIRTEAFF
>TRBJ1-5|TRBD1|TRBV14
CASSQSGTGGASNQPQHF
>TRBJ2-1|NA|TRBV7-8
CASSSRQLNEQFF
>TRBJ2-7|NA|TRBV10-2
CASNPQGRYEQYF
>TRBJ2-1|TRBD2|TRBV30
CAWSVSSGWHEQFF
>TRBJ2-2|TRBD2|TRBV7-6
CASSPRLAGDMSTGELFF
>TRBJ2-3|NA|TRBV15
CATSRVGLDTQYF
>TRBJ2-3|TRBD1|TRBV2
CASRGTGAGTDTQYF
>TRBJ2-5|TRBD1|TRBV19
CASSTGQGYPQETQYF
>TRBJ2-1|TRBD2|TRBV7-2
CASSALASGHSYNEQFF